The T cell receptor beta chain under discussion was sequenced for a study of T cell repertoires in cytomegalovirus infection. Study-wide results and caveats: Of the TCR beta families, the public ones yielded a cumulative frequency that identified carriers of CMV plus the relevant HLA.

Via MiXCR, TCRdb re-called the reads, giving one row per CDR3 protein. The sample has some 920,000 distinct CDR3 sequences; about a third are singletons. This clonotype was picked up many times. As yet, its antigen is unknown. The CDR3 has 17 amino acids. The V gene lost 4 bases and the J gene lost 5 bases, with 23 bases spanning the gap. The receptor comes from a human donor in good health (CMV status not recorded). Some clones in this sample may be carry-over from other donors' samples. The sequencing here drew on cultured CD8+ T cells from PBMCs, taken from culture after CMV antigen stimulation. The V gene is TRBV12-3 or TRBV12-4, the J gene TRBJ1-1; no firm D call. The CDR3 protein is CASSWAGRPSARTEAFF. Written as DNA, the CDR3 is TGTGCCAGCAGTTGGGCGGGCAGACCCTCCGCCAGGACTGAAGCTTTCTTT.